One and the same sample provided the 6 T cell receptor beta chains below, sequenced in a study of CD8+ T cells in alopecia areata. TCR sequencing used cDNA made by reverse transcription of extracted RNA. TCRdb's copy holds only in-frame clones and misses some; the assay was immunoSEQ multiplex PCR. The sample holds 65,000 to 70,000 clones; approximately 58% are singletons and the top ten take approximately 17%. The sample consisted of CD8+ T cells sorted from blood, taken at week 0. The receptors stem from a human donor with alopecia areata.

This clone was recorded many times. The J gene is TRBJ1-2, the V gene TRBV7-9; D ambiguous. The V and J ends lost 5 bases and 2 bases respectively, with 15 bases between them. The CDR3 has 15 residues. From germline, CDR1 is SEHNR and CDR2 FQNEAQ (reference sequence). The CDR3 sequence: CASSPEVRLNYGYTF. The CDR3 DNA sequence: TGTGCCAGCAGCCCAGAAGTCAGGCTGAACTATGGCTACACCTTC.

CDR3: CASSLGYFSGGYNEQFF. In DNA form, the CDR3 reads TGTGCCAGCAGCTTGGGATATTTTAGCGGGGGATACAATGAGCAGTTCTTC. V usage is TRBV5-6 and J usage is TRBJ2-1; 9 bases fit TRBD2. V dropped 0 bases and J dropped 4; count of bases not matched to a gene: 8. This CDR3 is 17 amino acids long. Germline lookup yields CDR1 SGHDT and CDR2 YYEEEE.

V gene TRBV7-9 combines with J gene TRBJ2-1; D is ambiguous. V was cut by 1 base and J by 10 bases, with 14 bases left in between. The CDR3 has 14 residues. Germline V lookup: CDR1 SEHNR, CDR2 FQNEAQ (reference sequence). The CDR3 reads CASSLDPLLREQFF. CDR3 DNA: TGTGCCAGCAGCTTAGATCCCCTCCTCCGGGAGCAGTTCTTC.

The chain combines TRBV6-5 with TRBJ2-5, with TRBD2 identical over 9 bases. J was trimmed by 5 bases and V by 2 bases; bases with no gene match: 9. The CDR3 loop spans 16 amino acids. Looked up from germline, CDR1 is MNHEY and CDR2 is SVGAGI. For the CDR3, the DNA is TGTGCCAGCAGTTACCTCCTCGCGGGAGGGCCGGAGACCCAGTACTTC. It is translated as CASSYLLAGGPETQYF.

V gene TRBV30 combines with J gene TRBJ2-3; TRBD1 matches at 7 bases. CDR3 size: 13 residues. J gave up 3 bases and V 4 bases, and 4 bases lay outside the gene matches. Looked up from germline, CDR1 is GTSNPN and CDR2 is SVGIG (reference sequence). DNA for the CDR3: TGTGCCTGGAACAGGGGTAGTACAGATACGCAGTATTTT. Translating it yields CAWNRGSTDTQYF.

This clone has only a few counts. The chain links TRBV28 to TRBJ2-7, with TRBD1 identical over 8 bases. CDR1 is MDHEN and CDR2 is SYDVKM in the germline V gene. Trimming cost V 7 bases and J 5 bases; bases outside gene matches: 10. CDR3 length equals 14 residues. The CDR3 is CASNGDRRVHEQYF. The CDR3 DNA follows: TGTGCCAGCAACGGGGACAGGAGGGTGCACGAGCAGTACTTC.